Following are 19 T cell receptor beta chains from one sample sequenced in a study of blood T cell repertoires in COVID-19. Data came from immunoSEQ multiplex PCR; TCRdb stores just in-frame clones and leaves some out. This sample has 140,000 to 150,000 clones; around 85% occur once, and the top ten carry roughly 2.9%. Material for sequencing was peripheral blood. All receptors derive from a woman aged 40 to 55 with active or convalescent COVID-19.

Turning to this clone: Additional DNA sequences in this sample encode the identical CDR3. The CDR3 DNA is TGTGCCAGTAGTGCGGACAGGCTGAACACTGAAGCTTTCTTT. It translates to CASSADRLNTEAFF. The gene calls are TRBV19 and TRBJ1-1; 7 bases agree with TRBD1. The J segment lost 0 bases and the V segment lost 5 bases, leaving 3 bases of the junction unmatched. The CDR3 has 14 residues. In germline, CDR1 is LNHDA, CDR2 SQIVND (reference sequence).

This clone was seen once. V usage is TRBV5-1 and J usage is TRBJ2-1; D might be TRBD2 (6 bases). The germline CDR1 and CDR2 sequences are SGHRS and YFSETQ. V was pared by 2 bases and J by 1 base, with 13 bases between. The CDR3 is 16 residues long. CDR3 sequence reads: CASSLAASESYNEQFF. The CDR3 DNA sequence: TGCGCCAGCAGCTTAGCGGCTAGCGAATCCTACAATGAGCAGTTCTTC.

In this sample, this clone turned up many times. The chain couples TRBV2 to TRBJ2-7, with 8 bases that match TRBD1. V dropped 5 bases and J dropped 3; count of bases not matched to a gene: 3. Looked up from germline, CDR1 is SNHLY and CDR2 is FYNNEI. This CDR3 has 13 amino acids. CDR3 in DNA: TGTGCCAGCAGTCGGACAGGGAACTACGAGCAGTACTTC. Its translation is CASSRTGNYEQYF.

The V and J genes are TRBV5-1 and TRBJ1-5, with a possible D match to TRBD1 (6 bases). The V end lost 3 bases, the J end lost 6 bases, and 13 bases lay between the germline ends. Germline loops: CDR1 SGHRS, CDR2 YFSETQ. The CDR3 is made up of 14 amino acids. The CDR3 DNA sequence: TGCGCCAGCAGCTCCGGGGGGCAGGGTCAGCCCCAGCATTTT. Protein sequence: CASSSGGQGQPQHF.

This clone was seen at least ten times. The rearrangement links TRBV19 to TRBJ1-5, with D maybe TRBD1 (5 bases). Germline CDR1 is LNHDA and CDR2 is SQIVND (reference sequence). The CDR3 length is 15 residues. Trimming took 4 bases from V and 4 from J, leaving 14 bases between them. DNA of the CDR3: TGTGCCAGTAGTAGCCCCCAACAGGTTAATCAGCCCCAGCATTTT. Translating gives CASSSPQQVNQPQHF.

The rearrangement joins TRBV2 to TRBJ1-3; 9 bases match TRBD1. The length of the CDR3 is 16 residues. Per germline, CDR1 SNHLY and CDR2 FYNNEI. V trimming: 4 bases; J trimming: 1 base; junction bases outside the gene matches: 5. CDR3 sequence: CASSVGTGRSGNTIYF. The CDR3 DNA reads TGTGCCAGCAGTGTAGGGACAGGGAGATCTGGAAACACCATATATTTT.

Here the CDR3 reads CASSLVGAGEKLFF. The DNA of the CDR3 is TGCGCCAGCAGCTTGGTAGGGGCCGGTGAAAAACTGTTTTTT. V usage is TRBV5-1 and J usage is TRBJ1-4; tentative D call: TRBD1 (5 bases). Trimming shortened V by 0 bases and J by 7 bases, and 10 bases separated the two germline ends. In germline, CDR1 is SGHRS, CDR2 YFSETQ. The CDR3 totals 14 residues.

This chain connects TRBV7-2 to TRBJ1-1; D may be TRBD1 (5 bases). Germline V CDR1 and CDR2: SGHTA, FQGNSA. V lost 5 bases and J lost 7, with 20 bases in between. The CDR3 is made up of 15 amino acids. The CDR3 DNA follows: TGTGCCAGCAGCAACCGACGTGGGGCCGCCAGTGAAGCTTTCTTT. This codes for CASSNRRGAASEAFF. The full variable domain, its missing parts supplied by reference TRBV7-2 and TRBJ1-1, is GAGVSQSPSNKVTEKGKDVELRCDPISGHTALYWYRQSLGQGLEFLIYFQGNSAPDKSGLPSDRFSAERTGGSVSTLTIQRTQQEDSAVYLCASSNRRGAASEAFFGQGTRLTVV.

This clone is a singleton in its sample. Here the CDR3 DNA reads TGTGCCAGCAGCTTAACGGGGACAACAGAGGATGAAGCTTTCTTT. This gives the protein CASSLTGTTEDEAFF. V is TRBV7-9 and J is TRBJ1-1; tentative D call: TRBD1 (6 bases). The V end lost 2 bases, the J end lost 7 bases, and 17 bases lay between the germline ends. This CDR3 comprises 15 residues. Germline V lookup: CDR1 SEHNR, CDR2 FQNEAQ (reference sequence).

The chain carries TRBV2 and TRBJ1-3; TRBD1 matches at 8 bases. The ends lost 4 bases at V and 0 bases at J; junction bases unmatched: 14. CDR3 length equals 19 residues. CDR1 is SNHLY, CDR2 FYNNEI, per germline. The CDR3 sequence: CASSGTQGTGDGSGNTIYF. CDR3 bases: TGTGCCAGCAGTGGCACTCAGGGGACAGGAGACGGCTCTGGAAACACCATATATTTT.

The chain uses TRBV18 and TRBJ1-1; D not certain. Germline CDR1 and CDR2: KGHSH and LQKENI. CDR3 length: 14 residues. V was clipped by 3 bases and J by 5 bases, with 13 bases between them. CDR3 loop: CASSPGEWRTEAFF. CDR3 DNA sequence: TGTGCCAGCTCACCTGGAGAATGGAGGACTGAAGCTTTCTTT.

The J gene is TRBJ1-2, the V gene TRBV28; TRBD1 matches at 7 bases. The germline V gene encodes CDR1 MDHEN and CDR2 SYDVKM. The V and J ends lost 10 bases and 2 bases, in that order; junction bases with no gene match: 7. The CDR3 contains 13 residues. The CDR3 protein is CATFDRANYGYTF. CDR3 bases: TGTGCCACCTTCGACAGGGCCAACTATGGCTACACCTTC.

The DNA of the CDR3 is TGTGCCAGCTCACCACCCGCAGGGGTAGATGAAAAACTGTTTTTT. This gives the protein CASSPPAGVDEKLFF. This sequence joins TRBV18 and TRBJ1-4, with D possibly being TRBD1 (6 bases). The CDR3 covers 15 residues. Germline V lookup: CDR1 KGHSH, CDR2 LQKENI. V was clipped by 0 bases and J by 6 bases, with 11 bases between them.

The gene calls are TRBV24-1 and TRBJ1-1; 11 bases match TRBD1. Per the germline V gene, CDR1 is KGHDR and CDR2 is SFDVKD. The trim removed 11 bases at V and 1 base at J, leaving 2 bases unmatched. The CDR3 has 13 amino acids. The CDR3 sequence: CAIGTGGNTEAFF. The CDR3 bases are TGTGCCATCGGGACAGGGGGGAACACTGAAGCTTTCTTT.

This clone was detected only once. The rearrangement joins TRBV28 to TRBJ1-4, with 12 bases identical to TRBD1. V gave up 2 bases and J gave up 3 bases; unmatched junction bases: 7. The CDR3 contains 18 residues. Germline V CDR1 and CDR2: MDHEN, SYDVKM. The CDR3 spells CASSLPGTGGRSNEKLFF. In DNA, the CDR3 is TGTGCCAGCAGTTTACCCGGGACAGGGGGCAGGTCTAATGAAAAACTGTTTTTT.

The genes are TRBV7-2 and TRBJ1-1; 9 nucleotides match TRBD1. The germline gives CDR1 SGHTA, CDR2 FQGNSA. Trimming took 5 bases from V and 6 from J; bases not matched to a gene: 7. This CDR3 contains 14 residues. As DNA, the CDR3 is TGTGCCAGCAGCCACACAGGGGGCGTCGCTGAAGCTTTCTTT. This encodes CASSHTGGVAEAFF.

This clone was seen a few times. The rearrangement joins TRBV19 to TRBJ2-2; possible D gene TRBD1, 5 bases. The V gene lost 1 base and the J gene lost 7 bases, with 13 bases spanning the gap. Germline loops: CDR1 LNHDA, CDR2 SQIVND (reference sequence). The CDR3 is made up of 15 amino acids. The CDR3 here is CASSIGGLRYGELFF. The CDR3, as DNA: TGTGCCAGTAGTATAGGGGGCTTACGGTACGGGGAGCTGTTTTTT.

V is TRBV7-2 and J is TRBJ1-1, with a weak D call TRBD1 (5 bases). Germline CDR1 SGHTA, CDR2 FQGNSA. This CDR3 comprises 15 residues. V was clipped by 2 bases and J by 1 base, with 11 bases between them. DNA of the CDR3: TGTGCCAGCAGCTTACAGGGTTTTGCGAACACTGAAGCTTTCTTT. It is translated as CASSLQGFANTEAFF.

The chain couples TRBV4-1 to TRBJ1-2; D perhaps matches TRBD1 (6 bases). CDR3 size: 13 residues. Germline V gene sequence: CDR1 MGHRA, CDR2 YSYEKL. V dropped 4 bases and J dropped 5 bases, with 11 bases sitting between them. As DNA, the CDR3 is TGCGCCAGCAGCCTCGGGACACGGTATGGCTACACCTTC. Protein sequence: CASSLGTRYGYTF.